A selection of T cell receptor beta chains follows, all from one sample in a study of cytomegalovirus exposure and HLA in healthy donors. The protocol was immunoSEQ multiplex PCR, while the TCRdb copy is restricted to in-frame clones and leaves out a portion. The profile shows over 80,000 clones, less than 80% of them singletons. Sequencing used PBMCs. Receptors originate from a boy aged 10-17 years in good health and CMV-seropositive. Both conserved end residues are part of each CDR3. D genes are given only for firm matches. For some rows the clone size is stated as once, few or many, or as a class when expanded; others skip it.

V gene: TRBV7-6
J gene: TRBJ1-1
clone size: NA
D gene: NA
CDR3 DNA: TGTGCCAGCAGGTCCCCGGGTGGTGGTACTGAAGCTTTCTTT
CDR3 protein: CASRSPGGGTEAFF

V gene: TRBV30
J gene: TRBJ1-4
clone size: NA
D gene: TRBD1
CDR3 DNA: TGTGCCTGGAGAGGACAGGGGGTTCCTAATGAAAAACTGTTTTTT
CDR3 protein: CAWRGQGVPNEKLFF

V gene: TRBV6-5
J gene: TRBJ1-1
clone size: NA
D gene: TRBD1
CDR3 DNA: TGTGCCAGCAGTTATGGACAGGGGCACACTGAAGCTTTCTTT
CDR3 protein: CASSYGQGHTEAFF

V gene: TRBV29-1
J gene: TRBJ1-1
clone size: NA
D gene: TRBD1
CDR3 DNA: TGCAGCGTTTTCTACCCGGGACAGAGGACTGAAGCTTTCTTT
CDR3 protein: CSVFYPGQRTEAFF

V gene: TRBV6-5
J gene: TRBJ2-7
clone size: few
D gene: TRBD2
CDR3 DNA: TGTGCCAGCAGTACCAGCCTAGCTAGCGGTGGGGAGCAGTACTTC
CDR3 protein: CASSTSLASGGEQYF

V gene: TRBV19
J gene: TRBJ2-1
clone size: NA
D gene: TRBD2
CDR3 DNA: TGTGCCAGTAGTCCCGAATCGGGGGGTGGGAGTCGTAATGAGCAGTTCTTC
CDR3 protein: CASSPESGGGSRNEQFF

V gene: TRBV5-6
J gene: TRBJ2-1
clone size: once
D gene: TRBD1
CDR3 DNA: TGTGCCAGCAGCTTCCTCACCCCCGACAGGGTAGGAACCAATGAGCAGTTCTTC
CDR3 protein: CASSFLTPDRVGTNEQFF

V gene: TRBV20-1
J gene: TRBJ2-5
clone size: NA
D gene: NA
CDR3 DNA: TGCAGTTCTCAGTACCAAGAGACCCAGTACTTC
CDR3 protein: CSSQYQETQYF

V gene: TRBV15
J gene: TRBJ2-5
clone size: NA
D gene: NA
CDR3 DNA: TGTGCCACCAGCAGACCCAGGATCCAAGAGACCCAGTACTTC
CDR3 protein: CATSRPRIQETQYF

V gene: TRBV6-1
J gene: TRBJ1-5
clone size: NA
D gene: NA
CDR3 DNA: TGTGCCAGCAGTCCACAGGGTTACCAGCCCCAGCATTTT
CDR3 protein: CASSPQGYQPQHF

V gene: TRBV7-9
J gene: TRBJ1-2
clone size: NA
D gene: NA
CDR3 DNA: TGTGCCAGCAGCCTATACTTAGGCGGGAATAAAGCCATCTATGGCTACACCTTC
CDR3 protein: CASSLYLGGNKAIYGYTF

V gene: TRBV7-8
J gene: TRBJ2-4
clone size: NA
D gene: NA
CDR3 DNA: TGTGCCAGCAGCTCTGGGACCGGGACTTTTCAGTACTTC
CDR3 protein: CASSSGTGTFQYF

V gene: TRBV2
J gene: TRBJ2-7
clone size: few
D gene: TRBD1
CDR3 DNA: TGTGCCAGCAGTGTTAAGGGGGCGGGCGAGCAGTACTTC
CDR3 protein: CASSVKGAGEQYF

V gene: TRBV29-1
J gene: TRBJ1-2
clone size: NA
D gene: NA
CDR3 DNA: TGCAGCGTTGAACTCTGGGACTATCATAACTTC
CDR3 protein: CSVELWDYHNF

V gene: TRBV18
J gene: TRBJ2-7
clone size: NA
D gene: NA
CDR3 DNA: TGTGCCAGCTCACCAGTCGGGAACTACGAGCAGTACTTC
CDR3 protein: CASSPVGNYEQYF

V gene: TRBV27
J gene: TRBJ1-1
clone size: NA
D gene: TRBD1
CDR3 DNA: TGTGCCAGCAGTAGGGACAGCCTCATGAACACTGAAGCTTTCTTT
CDR3 protein: CASSRDSLMNTEAFF

V gene: TRBV19
J gene: TRBJ2-1
clone size: few
D gene: TRBD2
CDR3 DNA: TGTGCCAGTAGTATTACGGGGACTAGCGGGATGCTTGAGCAGTTCTTC
CDR3 protein: CASSITGTSGMLEQFF

V gene: TRBV18
J gene: TRBJ2-7
clone size: NA
D gene: TRBD1
CDR3 DNA: TGTGCCAGCTCACCGGACAGGGGGTCTCCCGAGCAGTACTTC
CDR3 protein: CASSPDRGSPEQYF

V gene: TRBV6-6
J gene: TRBJ1-5
clone size: once
D gene: NA
CDR3 DNA: TGTGCCAGCAGCCTCAGGGACACCTATAGCAATCAGCCCCAGAATTTT
CDR3 protein: CASSLRDTYSNQPQNF

V gene: TRBV5-6
J gene: TRBJ2-1
clone size: NA
D gene: TRBD1
CDR3 DNA: TGTGCCAGCAGCAAGGACAGGGGGGATGAGCAGTTCTTC
CDR3 protein: CASSKDRGDEQFF

V gene: TRBV9
J gene: TRBJ2-3
clone size: NA
D gene: TRBD2
CDR3 DNA: TGTGCCAGCAGCGTAGCGGGAGGGCCAACAGATACGCAGTATTTT
CDR3 protein: CASSVAGGPTDTQYF

V gene: TRBV5-1
J gene: TRBJ1-1
clone size: few
D gene: TRBD1
CDR3 DNA: TGCGCCAGCAGTCAGGGGGTTGAAGGCACTGAAGCTTTCTTT
CDR3 protein: CASSQGVEGTEAFF

V gene: TRBV5-1
J gene: TRBJ2-7
clone size: once
D gene: TRBD1
CDR3 DNA: TGCGCCAGCAGTCCCGGGACAGGGGAAGCCTACGAGCAGTACTTC
CDR3 protein: CASSPGTGEAYEQYF

V gene: TRBV5-5
J gene: TRBJ2-1
clone size: NA
D gene: TRBD2
CDR3 DNA: TGTGCCAGCAGCTGGGAGGCACTAGCGGGAGTTCTCGGCAATGAGCAGTTCTTC
CDR3 protein: CASSWEALAGVLGNEQFF

V gene: TRBV6-5
J gene: TRBJ1-3
clone size: NA
D gene: NA
CDR3 DNA: TGTGCCAGCAGAAACAGCCTCTCTGGAAACACCATATATTTT
CDR3 protein: CASRNSLSGNTIYF

V gene: TRBV30
J gene: TRBJ1-2
clone size: few
D gene: TRBD1
CDR3 DNA: TGTGCCTGGAGTGGACAGGGGGCGCGGGGCTACACCTTC
CDR3 protein: CAWSGQGARGYTF

V gene: TRBV7-9
J gene: TRBJ1-5
clone size: NA
D gene: NA
CDR3 DNA: TGTGCCAGCAGCTCTTCGCGGGTTGAGGGCTCTAATCAGCCCCAGCATTTT
CDR3 protein: CASSSSRVEGSNQPQHF

V gene: TRBV7-9
J gene: TRBJ1-2
clone size: NA
D gene: NA
CDR3 DNA: TGTGCCAGCAGCTTAGTGGGGGACACTAGAAACTATGGCTACACCTTC
CDR3 protein: CASSLVGDTRNYGYTF

V gene: TRBV14
J gene: TRBJ2-6
clone size: few
D gene: NA
CDR3 DNA: TGTGCCAGCAGCCAAGTAGTTATTCGTGGGGCCAACGTCCTGACTTTC
CDR3 protein: CASSQVVIRGANVLTF

V gene: TRBV7-9
J gene: TRBJ1-5
clone size: NA
D gene: NA
CDR3 DNA: TGTGCCAGCAGCCCGAGCGGGGCAGCCAGCAATCAGCCCCAGCATTTT
CDR3 protein: CASSPSGAASNQPQHF

V gene: TRBV27
J gene: TRBJ2-3
clone size: NA
D gene: NA
CDR3 DNA: TGTGCCAGCAGTTTCGTTGGAGGTGGCACAGATACGCAGTATTTT
CDR3 protein: CASSFVGGGTDTQYF

V gene: TRBV6-1
J gene: TRBJ2-7
clone size: NA
D gene: TRBD1
CDR3 DNA: TGTGCCAGCAGTGCGGAGTTTGCCTGGATGGGACAGTCCTCCTACGAGCAGTACTTC
CDR3 protein: CASSAEFAWMGQSSYEQYF

V gene: TRBV2
J gene: TRBJ2-1
clone size: once
D gene: TRBD1
CDR3 DNA: TGTGCCAGCAACCGACAGGGGGTCGATGAGCAGTTCTTC
CDR3 protein: CASNRQGVDEQFF

V gene: TRBV7-2
J gene: TRBJ2-7
clone size: few
D gene: NA
CDR3 DNA: TGTGCCAGCAGCTTAAGGAGCAGAGAAGGCGAGCAGTACTTC
CDR3 protein: CASSLRSREGEQYF

V gene: TRBV27
J gene: TRBJ2-4
clone size: NA
D gene: NA
CDR3 DNA: TGTGCCAGCAGCTACACCGTGGGACTAGCCAAAAACATTCAGTACTTC
CDR3 protein: CASSYTVGLAKNIQYF

V gene: TRBV2
J gene: TRBJ1-6
clone size: NA
D gene: TRBD1
CDR3 DNA: TGTGCCAGCAGTGACTCGGGACAGGTTAATTCACCCCTCCACTTT
CDR3 protein: CASSDSGQVNSPLHF

V gene: TRBV25-1
J gene: TRBJ2-5
clone size: NA
D gene: NA
CDR3 DNA: TGTGCCAGCAGTGAAAGGGGGAACCGCGGGGAGACCCAGTACTTC
CDR3 protein: CASSERGNRGETQYF

V gene: TRBV7-2
J gene: TRBJ2-1
clone size: NA
D gene: TRBD2
CDR3 DNA: TGTGCCAGCAGCTCGACTAGCGGAGAGTTGTACAATGAGCAGTTCTTC
CDR3 protein: CASSSTSGELYNEQFF

V gene: TRBV11-1
J gene: TRBJ2-7
clone size: NA
D gene: TRBD2
CDR3 DNA: TGTGCCAGCAGCCGGAGTAGCGGGAGTCTCGAGCAGTACTTC
CDR3 protein: CASSRSSGSLEQYF

V gene: TRBV6-5
J gene: TRBJ1-3
clone size: NA
D gene: NA
CDR3 DNA: TGTGCCAGCACCGAGGAGTTAGGCGGAAACACCATATATTTT
CDR3 protein: CASTEELGGNTIYF

V gene: TRBV30
J gene: TRBJ2-7
clone size: few
D gene: TRBD2
CDR3 DNA: TGTGCCTGGAGCTGGGGGGAGGGCATCGAGCAGTACTTC
CDR3 protein: CAWSWGEGIEQYF

V gene: TRBV19
J gene: TRBJ1-5
clone size: NA
D gene: TRBD1
CDR3 DNA: TGTGCCAGTAGAGGGACAGGGGGCAGCCAGCCCCAGCATTTT
CDR3 protein: CASRGTGGSQPQHF